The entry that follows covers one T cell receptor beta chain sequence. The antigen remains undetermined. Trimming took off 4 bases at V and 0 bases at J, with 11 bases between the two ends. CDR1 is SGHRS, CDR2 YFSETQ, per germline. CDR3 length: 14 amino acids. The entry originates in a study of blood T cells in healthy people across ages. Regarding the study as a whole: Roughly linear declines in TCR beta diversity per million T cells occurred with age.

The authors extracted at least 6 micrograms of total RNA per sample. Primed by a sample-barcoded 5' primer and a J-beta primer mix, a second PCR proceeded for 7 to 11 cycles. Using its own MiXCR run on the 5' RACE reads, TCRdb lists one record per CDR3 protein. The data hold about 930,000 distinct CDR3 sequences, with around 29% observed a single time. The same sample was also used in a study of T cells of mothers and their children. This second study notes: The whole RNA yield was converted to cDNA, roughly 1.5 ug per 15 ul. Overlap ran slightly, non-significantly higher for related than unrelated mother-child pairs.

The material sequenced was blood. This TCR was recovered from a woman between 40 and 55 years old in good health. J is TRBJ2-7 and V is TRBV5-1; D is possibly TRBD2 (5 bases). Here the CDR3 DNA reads TGCGCCAGCAGCATGAGGACTGGCTCCTACGAGCAGTACTTC. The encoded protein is CASSMRTGSYEQYF.